This T cell receptor (beta chain) is drawn from a study of CD8 T cells in ankylosing spondylitis. Regarding the study as a whole: CD8+ cells made up the disease-linked clones, which were relatively rare in peripheral blood.

This clonotype was observed a handful of times. Its antigen is still unknown. TCRdb reprocessed the 5' RACE reads via MiXCR and lists one record per CDR3 protein. The sample consists of hundreds of thousands of distinct CDR3 sequences, 15% to 25% of them appearing once. The source of this sequence is a male donor with ankylosing spondylitis or in good health (not recorded which). Sequenced sample: blood, either unsorted or a sorted T cell fraction (not recorded which).

The CDR3 DNA follows: TGTGCCAGCAGCCGAGCGGGGTCCGGCACAGATACGCAGTATTTT. This codes for CASSRAGSGTDTQYF. This rearrangement joins TRBV2 to TRBJ2-3; 7 bases agree with TRBD2. Germline CDR1 is SNHLY and CDR2 is FYNNEI. This CDR3 has 15 amino acids. V was pared by 6 bases and J by 1 base, with 7 bases of the junction left unmatched.